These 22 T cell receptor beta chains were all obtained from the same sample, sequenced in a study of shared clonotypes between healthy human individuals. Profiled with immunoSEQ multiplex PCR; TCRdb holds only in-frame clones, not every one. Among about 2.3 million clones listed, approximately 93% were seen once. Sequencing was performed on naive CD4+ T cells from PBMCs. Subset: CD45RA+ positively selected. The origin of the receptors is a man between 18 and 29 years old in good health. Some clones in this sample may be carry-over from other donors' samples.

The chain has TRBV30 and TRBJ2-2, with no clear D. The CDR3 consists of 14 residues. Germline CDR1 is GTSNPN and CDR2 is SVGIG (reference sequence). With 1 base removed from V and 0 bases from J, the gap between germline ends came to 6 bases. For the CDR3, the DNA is TGTGCCTGGAGTGGTATCGCGAACACCGGGGAGCTGTTTTTT. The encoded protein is CAWSGIANTGELFF.

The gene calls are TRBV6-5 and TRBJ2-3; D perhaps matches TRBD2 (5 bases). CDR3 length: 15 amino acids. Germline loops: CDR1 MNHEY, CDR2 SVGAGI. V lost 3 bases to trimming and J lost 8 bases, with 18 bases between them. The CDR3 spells CASSYASRLSGTQYF. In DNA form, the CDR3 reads TGTGCCAGCAGTTATGCTAGTCGGCTGAGCGGTACGCAGTATTTT.

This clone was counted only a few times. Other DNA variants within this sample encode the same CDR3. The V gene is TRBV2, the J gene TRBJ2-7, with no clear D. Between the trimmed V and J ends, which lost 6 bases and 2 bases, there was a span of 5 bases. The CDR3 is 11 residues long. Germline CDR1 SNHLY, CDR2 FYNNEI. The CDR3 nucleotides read TGTGCCAGCAGCGGAGCCTACGAGCAGTACTTC. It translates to CASSGAYEQYF.

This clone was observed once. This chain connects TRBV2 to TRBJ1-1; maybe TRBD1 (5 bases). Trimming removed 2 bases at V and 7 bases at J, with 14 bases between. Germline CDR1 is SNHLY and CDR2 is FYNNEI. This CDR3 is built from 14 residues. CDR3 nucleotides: TGTGCCAGCAGTGAAATCAAGGGGAGGGTTGAAGCTTTCTTT. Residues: CASSEIKGRVEAFF.

For the CDR3, the DNA is TGCGCCAGCAGCTTGCGGGGGAGTAAGGATGAAAAACTGTTTTTT. Protein sequence: CASSLRGSKDEKLFF. The rearrangement joins TRBV5-1 to TRBJ1-4; a possible D gene is TRBD1 (5 bases). Per germline, CDR1 SGHRS and CDR2 YFSETQ. CDR3 size: 15 residues. Trimming removed 1 base from V and 6 bases from J, with 13 bases in between.

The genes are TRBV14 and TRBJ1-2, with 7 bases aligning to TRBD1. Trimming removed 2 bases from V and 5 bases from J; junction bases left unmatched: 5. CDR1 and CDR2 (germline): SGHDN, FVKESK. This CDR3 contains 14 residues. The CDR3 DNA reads TGTGCCAGCAGCCAAACCGGGACAGATTATGGCTACACCTTC. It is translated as CASSQTGTDYGYTF. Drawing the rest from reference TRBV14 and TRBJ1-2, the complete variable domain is EAGVTQFPSHSVIEKGQTVTLRCDPISGHDNLYWYRRVMGKEIKFLLHFVKESKQDESGMPNNRFLAERTGGTYSTLKVQPAELEDSGVYFCASSQTGTDYGYTFGSGTRLTVV.

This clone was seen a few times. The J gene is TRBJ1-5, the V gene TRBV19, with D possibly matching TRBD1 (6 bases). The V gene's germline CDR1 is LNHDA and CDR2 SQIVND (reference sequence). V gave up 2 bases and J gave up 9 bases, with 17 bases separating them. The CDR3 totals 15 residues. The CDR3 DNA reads TGTGCCAGTAGTATATCCCGGACAGCAAATTGGCCCCAGCATTTT. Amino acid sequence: CASSISRTANWPQHF. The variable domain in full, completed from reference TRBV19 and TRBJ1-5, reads DGGITQSPKYLFRKEGQNVTLSCEQNLNHDAMYWYRQDPGQGLRLIYYSQIVNDFQKGDIAEGYSVSREKKESFPLTVTSAQKNPTAFYLCASSISRTANWPQHFGDGTRLSIL.

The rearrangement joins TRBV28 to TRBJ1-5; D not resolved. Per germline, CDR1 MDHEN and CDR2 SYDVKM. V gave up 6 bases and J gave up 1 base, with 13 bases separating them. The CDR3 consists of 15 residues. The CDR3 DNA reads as TGTGCCAGCAGCCCCGTCTCACCCAGCAATCAGCCCCAGCATTTT. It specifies CASSPVSPSNQPQHF.

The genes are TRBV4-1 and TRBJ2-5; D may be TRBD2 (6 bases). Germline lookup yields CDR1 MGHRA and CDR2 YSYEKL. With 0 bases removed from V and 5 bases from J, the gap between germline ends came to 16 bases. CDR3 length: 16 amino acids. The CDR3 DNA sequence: TGCGCCAGCAGCCAAGATGTGGCCGGGGGTGGCGAGACCCAGTACTTC. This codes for CASSQDVAGGGETQYF.

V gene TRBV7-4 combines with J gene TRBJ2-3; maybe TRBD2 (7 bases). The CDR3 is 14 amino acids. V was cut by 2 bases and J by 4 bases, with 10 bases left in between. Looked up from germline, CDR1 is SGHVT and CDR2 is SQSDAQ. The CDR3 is CASSLSGGPDTQYF. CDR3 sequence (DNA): TGTGCCAGCAGCTTATCGGGGGGCCCAGATACGCAGTATTTT.

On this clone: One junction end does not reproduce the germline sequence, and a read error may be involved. The CDR3 protein is CAGSIVRTGYGYTF. The CDR3 DNA reads TGTGCCGGTAGTATAGTCCGGACAGGGTATGGCTACACCTTC. V is TRBV19 and J is TRBJ1-2; TRBD1 aligns across 8 bases. Looked up from germline, CDR1 is LNHDA and CDR2 is SQIVND (reference sequence). The CDR3 runs 14 residues.

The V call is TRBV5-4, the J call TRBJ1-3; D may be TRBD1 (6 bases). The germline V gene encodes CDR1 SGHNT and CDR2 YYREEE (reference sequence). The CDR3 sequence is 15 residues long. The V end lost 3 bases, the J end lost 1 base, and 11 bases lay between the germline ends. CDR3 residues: CASSSDQGSGNTIYF. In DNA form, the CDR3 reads TGTGCCAGCAGCTCAGACCAGGGGTCTGGAAACACCATATATTTT.

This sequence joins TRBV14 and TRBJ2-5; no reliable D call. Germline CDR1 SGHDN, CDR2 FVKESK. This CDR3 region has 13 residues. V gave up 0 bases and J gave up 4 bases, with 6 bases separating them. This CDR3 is CASSQDIPETQYF. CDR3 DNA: TGTGCCAGCAGCCAAGATATCCCAGAGACCCAGTACTTC.

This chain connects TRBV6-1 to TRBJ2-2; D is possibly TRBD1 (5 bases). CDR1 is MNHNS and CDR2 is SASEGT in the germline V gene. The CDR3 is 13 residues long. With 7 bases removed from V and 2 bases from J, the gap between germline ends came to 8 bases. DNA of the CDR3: TGTGCCAGCATAGGACAAAACACCGGGGAGCTGTTTTTT. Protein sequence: CASIGQNTGELFF.

CDR3 protein: CASSLGLAGYNEQFF. In DNA, the CDR3 is TGTGCCAGCAGCCTCGGACTAGCGGGATACAATGAGCAGTTCTTC. The chain uses TRBV4-2 and TRBJ2-1; 12 nucleotides agree with TRBD2. V trimming: 4 bases; J trimming: 4 bases; junction bases outside the gene matches: 2. Germline loops: CDR1 LGHNA, CDR2 YNFKEQ. This CDR3 region has 15 residues.

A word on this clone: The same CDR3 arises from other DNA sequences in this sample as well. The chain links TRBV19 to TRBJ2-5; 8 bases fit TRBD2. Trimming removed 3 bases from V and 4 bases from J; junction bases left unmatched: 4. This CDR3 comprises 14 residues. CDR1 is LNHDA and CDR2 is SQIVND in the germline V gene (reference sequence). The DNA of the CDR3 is TGTGCCAGTAGTATCGGGGGGGGAGGAGAGACCCAGTACTTC. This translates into CASSIGGGGETQYF.

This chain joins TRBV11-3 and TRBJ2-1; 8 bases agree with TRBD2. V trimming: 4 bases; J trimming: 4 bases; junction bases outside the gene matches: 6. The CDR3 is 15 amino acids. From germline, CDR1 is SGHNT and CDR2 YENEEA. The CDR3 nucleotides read TGTGCCAGCAGCTACAGCGGGAGTTTGTACAATGAGCAGTTCTTC. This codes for CASSYSGSLYNEQFF.

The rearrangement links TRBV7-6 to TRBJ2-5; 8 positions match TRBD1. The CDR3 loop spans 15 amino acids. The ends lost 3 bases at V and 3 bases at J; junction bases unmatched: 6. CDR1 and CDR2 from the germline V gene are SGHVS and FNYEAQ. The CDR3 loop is CASSLMWTGKETQYF. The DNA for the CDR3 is TGTGCCAGCAGCTTGATGTGGACAGGGAAAGAGACCCAGTACTTC.

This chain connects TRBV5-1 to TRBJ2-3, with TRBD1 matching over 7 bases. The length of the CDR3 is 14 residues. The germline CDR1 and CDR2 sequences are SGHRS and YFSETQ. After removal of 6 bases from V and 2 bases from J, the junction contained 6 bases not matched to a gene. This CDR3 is CASTPGTVTDTQYF. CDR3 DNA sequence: TGCGCCAGCACCCCTGGGACAGTCACAGATACGCAGTATTTT.

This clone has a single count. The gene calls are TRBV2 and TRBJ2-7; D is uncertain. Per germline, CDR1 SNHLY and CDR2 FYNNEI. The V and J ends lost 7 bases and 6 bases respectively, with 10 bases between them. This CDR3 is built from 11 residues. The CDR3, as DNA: TGTGCCAGCACCCGGACGAGCGAGCAGTACTTC. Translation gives CASTRTSEQYF. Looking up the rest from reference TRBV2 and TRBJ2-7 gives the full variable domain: EPEVTQTPSHQVTQMGQEVILRCVPISNHLYFYWYRQILGQKVEFLVSFYNNEISEKSEIFDDQFSVERPDGSNFTLKIRSTKLEDSAMYFCASTRTSEQYFGPGTRLTVT.

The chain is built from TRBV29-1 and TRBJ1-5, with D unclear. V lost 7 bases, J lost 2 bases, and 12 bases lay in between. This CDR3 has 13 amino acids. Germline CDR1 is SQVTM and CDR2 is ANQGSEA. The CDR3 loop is CSAQATRNQPQHF. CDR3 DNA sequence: TGCAGCGCCCAGGCTACCCGCAATCAGCCCCAGCATTTT.

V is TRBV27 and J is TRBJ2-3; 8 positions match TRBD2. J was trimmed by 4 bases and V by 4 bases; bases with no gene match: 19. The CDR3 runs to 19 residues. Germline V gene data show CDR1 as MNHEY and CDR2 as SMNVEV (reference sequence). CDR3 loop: CASSSNLGKGIGRADTQYF. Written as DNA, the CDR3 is TGTGCCAGCAGTTCCAACCTTGGGAAGGGGATCGGGAGGGCAGATACGCAGTATTTT.